The next 3 T cell receptor beta chains were all read from a single sample in a study of blood T cell repertoires in COVID-19. Profiled with immunoSEQ multiplex PCR; TCRdb holds only in-frame clones, not every one. The sample carries 150,000 to 200,000 clones, about 86% recorded once. Sample: peripheral blood. These receptors all stem from a man in his 60s with acute or convalescent COVID-19.

The chain links TRBV19 to TRBJ2-3; TRBD2 might be the D (6 bases). The germline V gene encodes CDR1 LNHDA and CDR2 SQIVND (reference sequence). Between the trimmed V and J ends, which lost 6 bases and 3 bases, there was a span of 13 bases. There are 14 residues in the CDR3. The CDR3 nucleotides read TGTGCCAGTAGCGGAGGGATGTCGACAGATACGCAGTATTTT. Protein sequence: CASSGGMSTDTQYF.

The chain joins TRBV19 to TRBJ1-1, with 7 bases lining up with TRBD1. After removal of 6 bases from V and 3 bases from J, the junction contained 7 bases not matched to a gene. The CDR3 covers 14 residues. CDR1 is LNHDA and CDR2 is SQIVND in the germline V gene (reference sequence). CDR3 DNA: TGTGCCAGTAGGCTAAACAGGGGTGACACTGAAGCTTTCTTT. Translation gives CASRLNRGDTEAFF. The variable domain in full, completed from reference TRBV19 and TRBJ1-1, reads DGGITQSPKYLFRKEGQNVTLSCEQNLNHDAMYWYRQDPGQGLRLIYYSQIVNDFQKGDIAEGYSVSREKKESFPLTVTSAQKNPTAFYLCASRLNRGDTEAFFGQGTRLTVV.

The chain carries TRBV6-6 and TRBJ1-1; D gene ambiguous. Trimming shortened V by 8 bases and J by 1 base, and 11 bases separated the two germline ends. This CDR3 region has 13 residues. Germline CDR1 and CDR2: MNHNY and SVGAGI (reference sequence). CDR3 in DNA: TGTGCCAGCGGGAGTGCGCGGAACACTGAAGCTTTCTTT. This translates into CASGSARNTEAFF.